Here is one T cell receptor beta chain with its context. TCRdb keeps only in-frame clones here, not all; method: immunoSEQ multiplex PCR. The sample records under 150,000 clones, less than 90% being singletons. This specimen comes from a study of control samples from healthy donors and cancer patients. V lost 0 bases and J lost 7; bases outside the gene matches: 3. The CDR3 length is 13 residues. CDR1 MNHEY and CDR2 SVGEGT come from the germline V gene. The TCR was taken from a woman aged 30 to 39 in good health. Input material: blood. The chain recombines TRBV6-2 or TRBV6-3 with TRBJ2-7; TRBD2 matches at 7 bases. The CDR3 nucleotides read TGTGCCAGCAGTTACTCCCCGGGGGGAGAGCAGTACTTC. This translates into CASSYSPGGEQYF.